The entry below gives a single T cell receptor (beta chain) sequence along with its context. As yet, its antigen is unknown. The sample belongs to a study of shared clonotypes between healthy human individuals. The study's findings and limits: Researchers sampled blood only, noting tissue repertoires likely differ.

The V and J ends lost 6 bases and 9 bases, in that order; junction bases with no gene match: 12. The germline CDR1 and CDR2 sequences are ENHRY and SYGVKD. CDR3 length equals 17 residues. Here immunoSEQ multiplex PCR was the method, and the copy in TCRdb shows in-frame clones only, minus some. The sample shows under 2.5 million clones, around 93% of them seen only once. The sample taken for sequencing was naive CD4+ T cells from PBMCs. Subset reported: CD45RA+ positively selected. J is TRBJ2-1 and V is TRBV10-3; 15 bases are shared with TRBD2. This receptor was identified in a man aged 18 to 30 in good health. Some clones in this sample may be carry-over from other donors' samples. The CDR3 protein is CAIREGNPGLAGGEQFF. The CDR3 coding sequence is TGTGCCATCAGGGAAGGTAATCCGGGACTAGCGGGAGGTGAGCAGTTCTTC.